The 28 T cell receptor beta chains listed next were all sequenced from one sample in a study of blood T cell repertoires in COVID-19. Profiling relied on immunoSEQ multiplex PCR, and the TCRdb table lists in-frame clones only, not all of them. The repertoire holds tens of thousands of clones, with roughly 87% as singletons. The specimen sequenced was peripheral blood. All receptors come from a woman between 50 and 59 years old with acute or convalescent COVID-19.

The V and J genes are TRBV19 and TRBJ1-5; 7 bases agree with TRBD1. The CDR3 totals 16 residues. CDR1 is LNHDA, CDR2 SQIVND, per germline (reference sequence). V lost 4 bases to trimming and J lost 2 bases; unmatched junction nucleotides: 8. The CDR3 DNA reads TGTGCCAGTAGTACTCAGGCTACAGGGGGCAATCAGCCCCAGCATTTT. It encodes CASSTQATGGNQPQHF.

The chain links TRBV11-2 to TRBJ2-7, with D possibly TRBD2 on 5 matching bases. Deletions cut 5 bases from V and 4 bases from J, with 21 bases between. This CDR3 comprises 16 residues. Germline lookup yields CDR1 SGHAT and CDR2 FQNNGV. The DNA for the CDR3 is TGTGCCAGCAGCAAAGGGAGCTGGGCTTACACATACGAGCAGTACTTC. Its translation is CASSKGSWAYTYEQYF.

Only one count was recorded for this clone. This sequence joins TRBV18 and TRBJ1-5; D is uncertain. Germline values: CDR1 KGHSH, CDR2 LQKENI. The CDR3 contains 14 residues. Trimming cost V 3 bases and J 6 bases, with 12 bases left between them. The CDR3 spells CASSPAGLSQPQHF. The CDR3 DNA reads TGTGCCAGCTCACCTGCTGGTCTATCTCAGCCCCAGCATTTT.

The J gene is TRBJ2-7, the V gene TRBV6-5; 8 positions match TRBD2. V was clipped by 4 bases and J by 6 bases; unmatched bases: 11. Looked up from germline, CDR1 is MNHEY and CDR2 is SVGAGI. The CDR3 loop spans 15 amino acids. The CDR3 reads CASSSGGGASVEQYF. The CDR3 DNA is TGTGCCAGCAGTTCGGGAGGGGGGGCGTCAGTCGAGCAGTACTTC.

This clone was seen just once. The V call is TRBV12-3 or TRBV12-4, the J call TRBJ2-1, with 7 bases fitting TRBD2. This CDR3 region has 12 residues. The V and J ends lost 6 bases and 10 bases, in that order; junction bases with no gene match: 6. CDR3 DNA sequence: TGTGCCAGCAGGGGAAGGGAGGGAGAGCAGTTCTTC. The encoded protein is CASRGREGEQFF.

The genes are TRBV5-4 and TRBJ1-1, with 9 positions matching TRBD1. After removal of 5 bases from V and 4 bases from J, the junction contained 6 bases not matched to a gene. The germline V gene encodes CDR1 SGHNT and CDR2 YYREEE (reference sequence). This CDR3 has 14 residues. CDR3 bases: TGTGCCAGCAGGACGGACAGGGGTGGCACTGAAGCTTTCTTT. Its translation: CASRTDRGGTEAFF.

The J gene is TRBJ2-7, the V gene TRBV7-8; D is perhaps TRBD2 (5 bases). The V end lost 4 bases, the J end lost 6 bases, and 13 bases lay between the germline ends. This CDR3 region has 13 residues. Germline assignment: CDR1 SGHVS and CDR2 FQNEAQ. In nucleotides, the CDR3 is TGTGCCAGCAGCTCCCGGCTAGCTGGCGAGCAGTACTTC. Protein: CASSSRLAGEQYF.

The chain combines TRBV7-9 with TRBJ2-1, with D perhaps matching TRBD1 (5 bases). The CDR3 is 14 residues long. Germline V gene data show CDR1 as SEHNR and CDR2 as FQNEAQ (reference sequence). V lost 1 base and J 7 bases, leaving 11 bases between the germline ends. This CDR3 is CASSLGGRKNEQFF. Written as DNA, the CDR3 is TGTGCCAGCAGCTTAGGGGGCAGGAAAAATGAGCAGTTCTTC.

CDR3 region: CSVDSSYGYTF. CDR3 nucleotide sequence: TGCAGCGTAGACAGTAGCTATGGCTACACCTTC. The gene calls are TRBV20-1 and TRBJ1-2; tentative D call: TRBD1 (5 bases). The germline gives CDR1 DFQATT, CDR2 SNEGSKA (reference sequence). The CDR3 spans 11 residues.

The V and J genes are TRBV12-3 or TRBV12-4 and TRBJ2-1; TRBD1 matches at 7 bases. V shed 5 bases and J 9 bases; nucleotides not matched to a gene: 4. The CDR3 spans 12 residues. The CDR3 sequence is CASSPRGLEQFF. DNA for the CDR3: TGTGCCAGCAGTCCTAGGGGGCTTGAGCAGTTCTTC.

The CDR3 loop is CASSIGLAGGDTQYF. In DNA form, the CDR3 reads TGTGCCAGTAGTATAGGACTAGCGGGGGGCGATACGCAGTATTTT. The chain is built from TRBV19 and TRBJ2-3, with 13 bases fitting TRBD2. Germline CDR1 and CDR2: LNHDA and SQIVND (reference sequence). The CDR3 sequence is 15 residues long. V gave up 1 base and J gave up 6 bases; unmatched junction bases: 1.

This clone was counted between two and nine times. The V and J genes are TRBV10-1 and TRBJ2-3, with TRBD2 as a possible D gene (6 bases). V was trimmed by 3 bases and J by 2 bases, leaving 12 bases between them. The CDR3 loop spans 15 amino acids. Germline V gives CDR1 WNHNN, CDR2 SYGVQD (reference sequence). The CDR3 DNA reads as TGCGCCAGCAGTGACGGTAGCGGCTTCACAGATACGCAGTATTTT. It encodes CASSDGSGFTDTQYF.

This clone was observed a single time. The chain is built from TRBV6-5 and TRBJ1-3; D perhaps matches TRBD1 (5 bases). V was clipped by 2 bases and J by 0 bases, with 11 bases between them. CDR3 size: 16 residues. Germline V gene lookup returns CDR1 MNHEY and CDR2 SVGAGI. The CDR3: CASSYALTVSGNTIYF. CDR3 nucleotides: TGTGCCAGCAGTTACGCCTTGACAGTCTCTGGAAACACCATATATTTT.

The rearrangement links TRBV30 to TRBJ1-5, with TRBD1 as a possible D gene (5 bases). The CDR3 runs to 14 residues. Germline V CDR1 and CDR2: GTSNPN, SVGIG (reference sequence). With 1 base removed from V and 5 bases from J, the gap between germline ends came to 12 bases. This chain's CDR3 is CAWSEGRGDQPQHF. CDR3 DNA sequence: TGTGCCTGGAGTGAAGGGAGGGGAGATCAGCCCCAGCATTTT.

The chain links TRBV9 to TRBJ2-1, with TRBD2 matching over 13 bases. Germline trimming cut 4 bases from V and 3 bases from J; bases unmatched to any gene: 4. The CDR3 extends over 16 amino acids. Looked up from germline, CDR1 is SGDLS and CDR2 is YYNGEE. The CDR3: CASSTGLAGVYNEQFF. In nucleotides, the CDR3 is TGTGCCAGCAGCACCGGACTAGCGGGGGTCTACAATGAGCAGTTCTTC.

The rearrangement uses TRBV9 and TRBJ2-7, with 9 bases identical to TRBD2. CDR3 length: 15 residues. CDR1 and CDR2 from the germline V gene are SGDLS and YYNGEE. Losses at the gene ends were 0 bases for V and 1 base for J; bases not matched to a gene: 2. This CDR3 reads CASSVVAGGSYEQYF. The CDR3 nucleotides read TGTGCCAGCAGCGTAGTGGCGGGAGGGTCCTACGAGCAGTACTTC.

The CDR3 protein is CASSPSGGAETQYF. The CDR3 region has the DNA TGTGCCAGCAGCCCTAGCGGGGGGGCGGAGACCCAGTACTTC. V gene TRBV3-1 (or the pseudogene TRBV3-2) combines with J gene TRBJ2-5; the match to TRBD2 covers 12 bases. Germline V gives CDR1 LGHDT, CDR2 YNNKEL (reference sequence). V shed 4 bases, J shed 5 bases, and the junction held 2 bases outside the gene matches. The CDR3 is made up of 14 amino acids.

The J gene is TRBJ1-4, the V gene TRBV19; 8 bases are a match to TRBD1. Germline values: CDR1 LNHDA, CDR2 SQIVND (reference sequence). The V segment lost 7 bases and the J segment 8 bases; nucleotides outside the gene matches: 6. The CDR3 contains 13 residues. CDR3 coding DNA: TGTGCCAGTACAGGGGGCGGACTGGAAAAACTGTTTTTT. Its translation is CASTGGGLEKLFF.

This chain's CDR3 is CASSAYPAYNEKLFF. The CDR3 region has the DNA TGTGCCAGCAGCGCCTACCCTGCATATAATGAAAAACTGTTTTTT. The rearrangement links TRBV9 to TRBJ1-4; D unresolved. In germline, CDR1 is SGDLS, CDR2 YYNGEE. With 3 bases removed from V and 4 bases from J, the gap between germline ends came to 13 bases. The CDR3 length is 15 residues.

The chain carries TRBV18 and TRBJ2-1; 9 nucleotides line up with TRBD1. This CDR3 comprises 15 residues. Unmatched junction bases numbered 6, after V lost 2 bases and J lost 7 bases. Germline lookup yields CDR1 KGHSH and CDR2 LQKENI. The DNA for the CDR3 is TGTGCCAGCTCACCAAGGGGACAGGGATTGAATGAGCAGTTCTTC. Translated, it gives CASSPRGQGLNEQFF.

V gene TRBV3-1 (or the pseudogene TRBV3-2) combines with J gene TRBJ1-1; D is perhaps TRBD1 (5 bases). Germline assignment: CDR1 LGHDT and CDR2 YNNKEL (reference sequence). V lost 1 base to trimming and J lost 4 bases, with 13 bases between them. The CDR3 totals 15 residues. The CDR3 DNA sequence: TGTGCCAGCAGCCAAGCGAAAGTGGGGGGCACTGAAGCTTTCTTT. It yields the protein CASSQAKVGGTEAFF.

This chain uses TRBV7-2 with TRBJ2-7, with D perhaps matching TRBD2 (6 bases). Trimming pared 5 bases from V and 6 bases from J, leaving 17 bases between. This CDR3 is 14 amino acids long. Germline V gives CDR1 SGHTA, CDR2 FQGNSA. The CDR3: CASSPAPSEVEQYF. The CDR3 DNA reads as TGTGCCAGCAGCCCCGCCCCTAGCGAGGTCGAGCAGTACTTC.

The V gene is TRBV7-9, the J gene TRBJ2-5, with a possible D match to TRBD2 (6 bases). Trimming left V 6 bases short and J 2 bases short, with 10 bases between. CDR1 is SEHNR, CDR2 FQNEAQ, per germline (reference sequence). This CDR3 contains 13 residues. The CDR3 protein is CASSTGLQETQYF. CDR3 DNA sequence: TGTGCCAGCAGTACGGGACTTCAAGAGACCCAGTACTTC. Full variable domain (rest looked up from reference TRBV7-9 and TRBJ2-5): DTGVSQNPRHKITKRGQNVTFRCDPISEHNRLYWYRQTLGQGPEFLTYFQNEAQLEKSRLLSDRFSAERPKGSFSTLEIQRTEQGDSAMYLCASSTGLQETQYFGPGTRLLVL.

In regard to this clone: This sample includes further DNA sequences coding for the same CDR3. CDR3 loop: CASSQGNYNEQFF. CDR3 nucleotides: TGTGCCAGCAGCCAAGGTAACTACAATGAGCAGTTCTTC. This chain links TRBV3-1 (or the pseudogene TRBV3-2) with TRBJ2-1; D is ambiguous. Trimming took off 1 base at V and 3 bases at J, with 4 bases between the two ends. Germline V gives CDR1 LGHDT, CDR2 YNNKEL (reference sequence). The CDR3 contains 13 residues.

This clone was counted a single time. The V call is TRBV5-1, the J call TRBJ2-7; 11 positions agree with TRBD1. J lost 4 bases, V lost 4 bases, and 7 bases had no gene match. The CDR3 totals 15 residues. Germline CDR1 is SGHRS and CDR2 is YFSETQ. The CDR3, as DNA: TGCGCCAGCAGCCCGGGACAGGGGGAACGGTACGAGCAGTACTTC. It codes for CASSPGQGERYEQYF.

The chain recombines TRBV9 with TRBJ1-5; 10 positions agree with TRBD1. Germline CDR1 reads SGDLS; CDR2 reads YYNGEE. J gave up 6 bases and V 0 bases, and 3 bases lay outside the gene matches. The CDR3 length is 15 residues. The CDR3 spells CASSVDDRGPQPQHF. In nucleotides, the CDR3 is TGTGCCAGCAGCGTAGATGACAGGGGGCCTCAGCCCCAGCATTTT.

V is TRBV14 and J is TRBJ1-1, with 7 bases that match TRBD1. The CDR3 consists of 16 residues. Germline lookup yields CDR1 SGHDN and CDR2 FVKESK. Unmatched junction bases numbered 10, after V lost 5 bases and J lost 1 base. CDR3 bases: TGTGCCAGCAGCAACAGGGTTAGGGGGCAGAACACTGAAGCTTTCTTT. This codes for CASSNRVRGQNTEAFF.

This rearrangement joins TRBV19 to TRBJ2-7; 11 bases are a match to TRBD1. The V segment lost 4 bases and the J segment 3 bases; nucleotides outside the gene matches: 5. The germline V gene encodes CDR1 LNHDA and CDR2 SQIVND (reference sequence). The CDR3 consists of 15 residues. The DNA of the CDR3 is TGTGCCAGTAGTAGGGGACAGGGGGTCTTCTACGAGCAGTACTTC. This codes for CASSRGQGVFYEQYF. Using reference TRBV19 and TRBJ2-7 for the parts outside the CDR3, the full variable domain is DGGITQSPKYLFRKEGQNVTLSCEQNLNHDAMYWYRQDPGQGLRLIYYSQIVNDFQKGDIAEGYSVSREKKESFPLTVTSAQKNPTAFYLCASSRGQGVFYEQYFGPGTRLTVT.